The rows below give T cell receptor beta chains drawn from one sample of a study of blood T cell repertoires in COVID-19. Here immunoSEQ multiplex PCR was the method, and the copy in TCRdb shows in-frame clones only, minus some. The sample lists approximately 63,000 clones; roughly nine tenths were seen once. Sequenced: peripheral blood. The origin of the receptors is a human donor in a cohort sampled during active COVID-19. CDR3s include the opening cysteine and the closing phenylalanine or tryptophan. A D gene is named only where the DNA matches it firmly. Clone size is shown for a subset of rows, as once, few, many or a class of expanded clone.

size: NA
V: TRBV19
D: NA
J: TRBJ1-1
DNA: TGTGCCAGTAAGAACAGGGTCATGAACACTGAAGCTTTCTTT
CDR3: CASKNRVMNTEAFF

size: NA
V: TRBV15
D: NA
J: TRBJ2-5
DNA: TGTGCCACCAGCAGAGGGTCCCAGGGGGGAGAGACCCAGTACTTC
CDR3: CATSRGSQGGETQYF

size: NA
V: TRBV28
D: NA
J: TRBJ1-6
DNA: TGTGCCAGCAGTTCGTTCCGTCTAGGGGTAAGCTCACCCCTCCACTTT
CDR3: CASSSFRLGVSSPLHF

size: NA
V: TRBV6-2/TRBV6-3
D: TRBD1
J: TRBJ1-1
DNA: TGTGCCAGCAGTTACTCTAGACCCCCGGACCAGGGGGACACTGAAGCTTTCTTT
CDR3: CASSYSRPPDQGDTEAFF

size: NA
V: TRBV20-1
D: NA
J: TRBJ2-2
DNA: TGCAGTGCTAGTCAGGGGCTTACGAACACCGGGGAGCTGTTTTTT
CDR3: CSASQGLTNTGELFF

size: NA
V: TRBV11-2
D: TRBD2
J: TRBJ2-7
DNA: TGTGCCAGCAGCATACTAGCGGGAGGGCCTTACGAGCAGTACTTC
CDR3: CASSILAGGPYEQYF

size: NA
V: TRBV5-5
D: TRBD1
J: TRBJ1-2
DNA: TGTGCCAGCAGCCGGGACAGCGGCAGCTATGGCTACACCTTC
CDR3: CASSRDSGSYGYTF

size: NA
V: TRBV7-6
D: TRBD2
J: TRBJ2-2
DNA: TGTGCCAGCAGCTTAGGGGAGGGACTAGCGGGAGGGCCGGTTGGGATCGGGGAGCTGTTTTTT
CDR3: CASSLGEGLAGGPVGIGELFF

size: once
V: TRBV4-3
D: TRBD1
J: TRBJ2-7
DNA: TGCGCCAGCAGCCCGAACCGGGACAGGGTCTACGAGCAGTACTTC
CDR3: CASSPNRDRVYEQYF

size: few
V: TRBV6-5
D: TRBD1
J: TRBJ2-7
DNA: TGTGCCAGCAGGCTAGACAGGGGCCCCGAGCAGTACTTC
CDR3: CASRLDRGPEQYF

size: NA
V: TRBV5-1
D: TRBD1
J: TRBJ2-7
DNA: TGCGCCAGCAGCCTAAACAGGGGCGAGCAGTACTTC
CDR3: CASSLNRGEQYF

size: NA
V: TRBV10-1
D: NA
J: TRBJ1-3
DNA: TGCGCCAGCAGTGTAGGAGCAGGGATATCTGGAAACACCATATATTTT
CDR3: CASSVGAGISGNTIYF

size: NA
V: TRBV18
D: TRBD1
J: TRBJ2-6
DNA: TGTGCCAGCTCACCAGGGAAGGACAGGGGCTCTGGGGCCAACGTCCTGACTTTC
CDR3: CASSPGKDRGSGANVLTF

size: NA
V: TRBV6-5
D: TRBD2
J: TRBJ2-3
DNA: TGTGCCAGCCGTTTAGCGGGAAGATATGATACGCAGTATTTT
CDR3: CASRLAGRYDTQYF

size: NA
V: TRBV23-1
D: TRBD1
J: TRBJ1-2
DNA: TGCGCCAGCCCTGACAGGGCCTATGGCTACACCTTC
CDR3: CASPDRAYGYTF

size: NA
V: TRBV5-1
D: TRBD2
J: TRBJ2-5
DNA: TGCGCCAGCAGCCCCGGGCGGGAGCAAGAGACCCAGTACTTC
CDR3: CASSPGREQETQYF

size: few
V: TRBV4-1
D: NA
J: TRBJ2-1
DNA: TGCGCCAGCAGCCAGATACACAGGTCGCGGAATGAGCAGTTCTTC
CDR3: CASSQIHRSRNEQFF

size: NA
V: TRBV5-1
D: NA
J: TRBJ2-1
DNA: TGCGCCAGCAGCGAAGCCAGGACTAAATACTACAATGAGCAGTTCTTC
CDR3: CASSEARTKYYNEQFF

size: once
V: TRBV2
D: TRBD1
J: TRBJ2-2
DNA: TGTGCCAGCAGTGAATTCCAGGGGGCCACCGGGGAGCTGTTTTTT
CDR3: CASSEFQGATGELFF